This entry concerns a single T cell receptor (beta chain). CDR1 MDHEN and CDR2 SYDVKM come from the germline V gene. Trimming removed 6 bases from V and 6 bases from J, with 16 bases in between. The CDR3 runs to 14 residues. The data stem from a study of blood T cell repertoires in COVID-19. The wider study: Researchers got acute and convalescent COVID-19 samples from the United States, Italy and Spain. PBMCs, B-cell-depleted T cells, or T cells were the source of the cDNA or gDNA that made up the material.

Original data processing: Reference gene primer amplification in the assay estimated nucleated cell counts. Measured with immunoSEQ multiplex PCR; TCRdb has only the in-frame clones, and not every one. The V and J calls and the clone size are those of that table, but D and trimming were determined from the DNA. Here the sample spans under 250,000 clones, more than 70% being singletons. V is TRBV28 and J is TRBJ2-3; D possibly corresponds to TRBD1 (6 bases). The sequenced sample consisted of peripheral blood. The TCR originated in a woman in her fifties or sixties with acute or convalescent COVID-19. The CDR3 here is CASSSDSISDTQYF. The CDR3 nucleotides are TGTGCCAGCAGCTCGGACAGTATAAGCGATACGCAGTATTTT.